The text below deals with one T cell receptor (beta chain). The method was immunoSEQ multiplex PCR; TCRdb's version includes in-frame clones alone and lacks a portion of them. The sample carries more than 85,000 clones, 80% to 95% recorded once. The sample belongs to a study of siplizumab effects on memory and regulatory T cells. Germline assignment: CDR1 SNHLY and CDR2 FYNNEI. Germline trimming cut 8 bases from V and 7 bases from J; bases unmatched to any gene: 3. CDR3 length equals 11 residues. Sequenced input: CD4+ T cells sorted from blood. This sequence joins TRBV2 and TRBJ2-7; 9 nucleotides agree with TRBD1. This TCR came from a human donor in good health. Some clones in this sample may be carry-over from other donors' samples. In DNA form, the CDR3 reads TGTGCCAGCGGGACAGGGCGTGAGCAGTACTTC. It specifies CASGTGREQYF. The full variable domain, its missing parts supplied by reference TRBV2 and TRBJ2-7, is EPEVTQTPSHQVTQMGQEVILRCVPISNHLYFYWYRQILGQKVEFLVSFYNNEISEKSEIFDDQFSVERPDGSNFTLKIRSTKLEDSAMYFCASGTGREQYFGPGTRLTVT.